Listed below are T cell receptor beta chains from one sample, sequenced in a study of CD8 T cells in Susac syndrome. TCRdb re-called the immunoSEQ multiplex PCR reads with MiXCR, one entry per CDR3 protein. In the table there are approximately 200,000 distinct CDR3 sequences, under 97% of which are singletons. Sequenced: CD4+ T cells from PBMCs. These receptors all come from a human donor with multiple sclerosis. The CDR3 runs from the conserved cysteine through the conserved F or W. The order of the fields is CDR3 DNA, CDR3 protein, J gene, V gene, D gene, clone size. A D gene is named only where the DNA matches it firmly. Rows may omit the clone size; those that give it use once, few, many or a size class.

TGTGCCAGCAGCCAACAATCCTTCGACAGTGGCTACACCTTC	CASSQQSFDSGYTF	TRBJ1-2	TRBV9	NA	once
TGCAGTGCAGACAGGGCATCCTACGAGCAGTACTTC	CSADRASYEQYF	TRBJ2-7	TRBV20-1	TRBD1	NA
TGTGCCACCAGCAGAGAAGGGGGAACAGATACGCAGTATTTT	CATSREGGTDTQYF	TRBJ2-3	TRBV15	NA	NA
TGTGCCAGCAGTTACCCCGGGACAGGCAATCAGCCCCAGCATTTT	CASSYPGTGNQPQHF	TRBJ1-5	TRBV6-2/TRBV6-3	TRBD1	NA
TGCGCCAGCAGCGAGGACAGGGGTGGCCAGCCCCAGCATTTT	CASSEDRGGQPQHF	TRBJ1-5	TRBV5-1	TRBD1	NA
TGCAGCGCGTCGGGGGATCCCACCTACGAGCAGTACTTC	CSASGDPTYEQYF	TRBJ2-7	TRBV29-1	NA	NA
TGTGCCTGGAGTGTCCGTATAGGCACTAATGAAAAACTGTTTTTT	CAWSVRIGTNEKLFF	TRBJ1-4	TRBV30	NA	NA
TGTGCCAGCAGCCGGGAGACACGGACAGGGGGCAGCACAGATACGCAGTATTTT	CASSRETRTGGSTDTQYF	TRBJ2-3	TRBV4-2	TRBD1	NA
TGCAGCGTTGACAGGTCGACAGGAGGGGCAGATACGCAGTATTTT	CSVDRSTGGADTQYF	TRBJ2-3	TRBV29-1	NA	NA
TGTGCCACCTCAGGGCTCGTCGGCTATGGCTACACCTTC	CATSGLVGYGYTF	TRBJ1-2	TRBV25-1	NA	NA
TGTGCCAGCAGTTTCACAGGGGGCTATGGCTACACCTTC	CASSFTGGYGYTF	TRBJ1-2	TRBV27	TRBD1	NA
TGTGCCAGCGACAGGGGAGGTTCACCCCTCCACTTT	CASDRGGSPLHF	TRBJ1-6	TRBV2	TRBD1	NA
TGTGCCAGCAGTTCCCTCAAGGGGGCGCCTGGGGCCAACGTCCTGACTTTC	CASSSLKGAPGANVLTF	TRBJ2-6	TRBV6-5	TRBD1	NA
TGCAGCGTTGAAGAATGGCTAGACCCAACCGATACGCAGTATTTT	CSVEEWLDPTDTQYF	TRBJ2-3	TRBV29-1	NA	once
TGCGCCAGCGGGGAGACAGGAATGGGAGAGACCCAGTACTTC	CASGETGMGETQYF	TRBJ2-5	TRBV4-1	NA	NA
TGTGCCAGCAGTACAGCTAAGGGACAGGGTTATGGCTACACCTTC	CASSTAKGQGYGYTF	TRBJ1-2	TRBV27	TRBD1	NA
TGTGCCTGGGACCCGGGACTGTCCAGATACAATGAGCAGTTCTTC	CAWDPGLSRYNEQFF	TRBJ2-1	TRBV30	NA	NA
TGCAGCGTTGGTGGGTGCATTACCAACTATGGCTACACCTTC	CSVGGCITNYGYTF	TRBJ1-2	TRBV29-1	NA	once
TGCGCCAGCAGCCAAGATCCCCATGGACTCAATTCACCCCTCCACTTT	CASSQDPHGLNSPLHF	TRBJ1-6	TRBV4-1	NA	NA
TGCAGTGCTAGAACTCGTTTATACAATGAGCAGTTCTTC	CSARTRLYNEQFF	TRBJ2-1	TRBV20-1	NA	NA
TGCAGCGCTGCCGGCGGTTTCCAAGAGACCCAGTACTTC	CSAAGGFQETQYF	TRBJ2-5	TRBV29-1	NA	NA
TGCGCCAGCAGCCCGGGGAGGGGGCCGGACACCGGGGAGCTGTTTTTT	CASSPGRGPDTGELFF	TRBJ2-2	TRBV5-1	NA	NA
TGTGCCTGGGGTGGGGTGGGCCACGAGAGCTCCTACAATGAGCAGTTCTTC	CAWGGVGHESSYNEQFF	TRBJ2-1	TRBV30	NA	NA
TGTGCCAGCAGCCCGACACGGGACAAAGGCCAGCCCCAGCATTTT	CASSPTRDKGQPQHF	TRBJ1-5	TRBV6-2/TRBV6-3	NA	NA
TGTGCCAGCAGCCGGGGACAAATGAACACTGAAGCTTTCTTT	CASSRGQMNTEAFF	TRBJ1-1	TRBV12-3/TRBV12-4	NA	few
TGCAGCGTTGCTAACCGGGACAGGGGAACAGCGTTCTATGGCTACACCTTC	CSVANRDRGTAFYGYTF	TRBJ1-2	TRBV29-1	TRBD1	NA
TGTGCCAGCAGCCAAGATCTGGGACAGAACCCCTACGAGCAGTACTTC	CASSQDLGQNPYEQYF	TRBJ2-7	TRBV4-2	TRBD1	NA
TGCAGCGTTATCGGGGCTGGCAATCAGCCCCAGCATTTT	CSVIGAGNQPQHF	TRBJ1-5	TRBV29-1	NA	NA
TGTGCCAGCTCACCGAAGACCGGGACATTATTAGGGACGCAGTATTTT	CASSPKTGTLLGTQYF	TRBJ2-3	TRBV18	NA	NA
TGTGCCATCAGTGAGGGGACAGGGGGACTCTACAATGAGCAGTTCTTC	CAISEGTGGLYNEQFF	TRBJ2-1	TRBV10-3	TRBD1	NA
TGTGCCAGCAGTTTGTCCGCTCAGCCCCAGCATTTT	CASSLSAQPQHF	TRBJ1-5	TRBV12-3/TRBV12-4	NA	NA
TGTGCCAGCAGATTGACAGGGGGCCAAGAGCAGTACTTC	CASRLTGGQEQYF	TRBJ2-7	TRBV6-2/TRBV6-3	TRBD1	few
TGTGCCAGTAGTTTCCAGACAGGGAGTCAGCCCCAGCATTTT	CASSFQTGSQPQHF	TRBJ1-5	TRBV19	TRBD1	NA
TGTGCCAGCAGCTTAGGTGGGACGGATTATGGCTACACCTTC	CASSLGGTDYGYTF	TRBJ1-2	TRBV7-9	NA	NA
TGCAGTACTATTAGCGGGGGGCCCGATACGCAGTATTTT	CSTISGGPDTQYF	TRBJ2-3	TRBV20-1	TRBD2	NA
TGTGCCAGCAGCGGCCCCCATAGCGCCCCAGATACGCAGTATTTT	CASSGPHSAPDTQYF	TRBJ2-3	TRBV7-6	NA	NA
TGTGCCAGTAGTCCCTCTACGACCTGGAGCTCCTACGAGCAGTACTTC	CASSPSTTWSSYEQYF	TRBJ2-7	TRBV19	NA	NA
TGTGCCAGCAGCTTAGGTACCGTTCAGAAATTGAGCTCCTATAATTCACCCCTCCACTTT	CASSLGTVQKLSSYNSPLHF	TRBJ1-6	TRBV7-8	NA	NA
TGTGCCAGCTCACCTACCGGGACAGTCACTCCCTACGAGCAGTACTTC	CASSPTGTVTPYEQYF	TRBJ2-7	TRBV18	TRBD1	NA
TGTGCCAGCAGTTCTATGATCCGGCCAGATACGCAGTATTTT	CASSSMIRPDTQYF	TRBJ2-3	TRBV12-3/TRBV12-4	NA	NA
TGCAGCGCGTTTCAGGGGGCTGCCAACGTCCTGACTTTC	CSAFQGAANVLTF	TRBJ2-6	TRBV29-1	TRBD1	NA
TGCAGTGCAACGGGGGGGGCCGGGTACCAAGAGACCCAGTACTTC	CSATGGAGYQETQYF	TRBJ2-5	TRBV20-1	TRBD2	once
TGCAGCGCCCGACAGGGCGATGGCTACACCTTC	CSARQGDGYTF	TRBJ1-2	TRBV29-1	TRBD1	NA
TGTGCCAGCAGCTTAGTCCACCTTCCAGATACGCAGTATTTT	CASSLVHLPDTQYF	TRBJ2-3	TRBV7-9	NA	NA
TGCAGTATTCACAGGGGGCAGGATACAGATACGCAGTATTTT	CSIHRGQDTDTQYF	TRBJ2-3	TRBV20-1	TRBD1	NA
TGTGCCAGCAGCCAAGGCGGGTTGGGCACTGAAGCTTTCTTT	CASSQGGLGTEAFF	TRBJ1-1	TRBV4-2	NA	NA
TGTGCCAGCAGCCCGACAGTCCAAGAGACCCAGTACTTC	CASSPTVQETQYF	TRBJ2-5	TRBV3-1	NA	NA
TGTGCCTCTCAGGGGCAGAGCAATGAGCAGTTCTTC	CASQGQSNEQFF	TRBJ2-1	TRBV3-1	NA	NA
TGCAGCGTTAGCGGGGGGTGGGGAATGAACACTGAAGCTTTCTTT	CSVSGGWGMNTEAFF	TRBJ1-1	TRBV29-1	NA	once
TGCGCCAGCAGCCCCGAGGTAGCGAACACTGAAGCTTTCTTT	CASSPEVANTEAFF	TRBJ1-1	TRBV5-1	NA	once
TGTGCCACTCGAGGACAGGGGGTCAATCAGCCCCAGCATTTT	CATRGQGVNQPQHF	TRBJ1-5	TRBV19	TRBD1	NA
TGTGCCAGCAGCTTGACAGGGGTCTACGAGCAGTACTTC	CASSLTGVYEQYF	TRBJ2-7	TRBV5-6	TRBD1	NA
TGTGCCTGGAGTGGTACGGGGGCCTTGACACCCCTCCACTTT	CAWSGTGALTPLHF	TRBJ1-6	TRBV30	NA	NA
TGTGCCAGCAGCTTAGACAGCCTACTCGGGGACACTGAAGCTTTCTTT	CASSLDSLLGDTEAFF	TRBJ1-1	TRBV7-8	NA	once
TGTGCCAGCAGCCCGCGGGTGGTGGAGACCCAGTACTTC	CASSPRVVETQYF	TRBJ2-5	TRBV12-3/TRBV12-4	NA	NA
TGCGCCAGCAGCACAGACCAAGAGACCCAGTACTTC	CASSTDQETQYF	TRBJ2-5	TRBV5-1	NA	NA
TGTGCCAGCCTAAAGGATAGGCTCAGTACGCAGTATTTT	CASLKDRLSTQYF	TRBJ2-3	TRBV27	NA	NA
TGTGCCAGCAGTGACTCGGCAGGGTGGGCCAGCAAAAAGTACACCTTC	CASSDSAGWASKKYTF	TRBJ1-2	TRBV6-4	NA	NA
TGTGCCAGCAGTTTGAATAGCGGGGGGGCTTTTGAGACCCAGTACTTC	CASSLNSGGAFETQYF	TRBJ2-5	TRBV12-3/TRBV12-4	TRBD2	NA
TGTGCCAGCAGTTTATTCCCAGGAGCCTTCCAAGAGACCCAGTACTTC	CASSLFPGAFQETQYF	TRBJ2-5	TRBV27	NA	NA